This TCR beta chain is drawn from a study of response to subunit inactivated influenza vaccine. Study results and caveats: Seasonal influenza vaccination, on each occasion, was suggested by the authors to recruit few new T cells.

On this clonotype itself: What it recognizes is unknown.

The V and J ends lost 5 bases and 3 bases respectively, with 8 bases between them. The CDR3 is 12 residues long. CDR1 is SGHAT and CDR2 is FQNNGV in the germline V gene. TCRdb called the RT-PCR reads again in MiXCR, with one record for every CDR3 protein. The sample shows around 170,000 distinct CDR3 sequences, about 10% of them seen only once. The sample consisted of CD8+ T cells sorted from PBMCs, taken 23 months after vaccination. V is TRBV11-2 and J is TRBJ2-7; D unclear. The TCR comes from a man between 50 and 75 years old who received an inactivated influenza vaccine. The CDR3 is CASSPVDYEQYF. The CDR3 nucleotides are TGTGCCAGCAGCCCAGTCGACTACGAGCAGTACTTC.